The entry that follows covers one T cell receptor beta chain sequence. Its antigen is currently not known. Within one base of it there is no much larger clone, and no base qualities were kept. The TCR beta CDR3 regions were amplified from RNA transcripts. The TCR CDR3 was subjected to a first round of RT-PCR using the HTBI primer set and the Qiagen OneStep RT-PCR kit. A second multiplex PCR round built the libraries, followed by size selection and purification. Libraries were sequenced paired-end with 100 bp reads on an Illumina HiSeq2000. The authors processed their data as follows. SOAPnuke was used to process the raw data, with reads discarded if the reads contained adapters or uncalled bases, had a mean Phred below 15, or lacked an exact constant-primer or identifier match. COPE v1.2.5 was used to merge the high-quality paired reads, and each unique nucleotide sequence was defined as a clonotype. Clonotypes were aligned to IMGT TRBV, TRBD and TRBJ reference segments using MiTCR v1.1. Analysis was restricted to V-J combinations with a frequency above 0.0001, which covered roughly 99% of repertoires. A TCS score was defined as the ratio between F50 (clonal expansion) and ExV (chaos), using BLOSUM62-based TCRdist between CDR3 peptides within each V-J. Welch's t-statistics and random forest reduced fewer than 600 V-J features to roughly 13, which were used in a naive Bayes classifier (R e1071). The Morisita-Horn index was used to measure how similar the thyroid and blood repertoires were. In-frame beta chains were kept once TCRdb had trimmed the public reads at Q25 with fastp and called clones with MiXCR. A single entry per CDR3 protein holds the most common genes and DNA from its merged rows. The authors' filters were not applied to this entry. This sample gives roughly 500,000 distinct CDR3 sequences in total; more than 45% of them show up just once. Under 20% of the sample belongs to the ten largest clones.

The study excluded patients with uncontrolled infections, other autoimmune diseases, pregnancy or lactation. Diagnoses were based on clinical symptoms, serum thyroxine and TRAb, thyroid ultrasound and orbital computed tomography. Trizol reagent was used to extract total RNA, and RNA quality was then checked on an Agilent 2100 Bioanalyzer. The V and J ends are trimmed by 3 bases and 3 bases, leaving 9 bases between them. For CDR1 and CDR2, the germline V gene lists SNHLY and FYNNEI. The CDR3 goes from the cysteine to the phenylalanine over 14 residues. The DNA shown is the 42-base CDR3, in frame from base 1. This specimen belongs to a study of T cells in Graves' hyperthyroidism and ophthalmopathy (dated by TCRdb to between 2019 and 2020). The study in broad terms: A discovery cohort of about a hundred patients, 43 with Graves' ophthalmopathy and under 60 with stable Graves' hyperthyroidism, was used to find distinguishing TCR V-J signatures. Prospective prediction of ophthalmopathy was tested in an independent validation cohort of 18 to 20 hyperthyroidism patients and some 17 patients who later progressed to ophthalmopathy. The paper reports TCR Vbeta CDR3 sequencing of approximately 130 peripheral blood samples: 40 to 45 ophthalmopathy, roughly 74 hyperthyroidism and 17 progressor patients. Following sampling, methimazole starting at 30 mg daily was given to hyperthyroidism patients, and high-dose intravenous methylprednisolone was given to ophthalmopathy patients. For training and testing, the 80 to 100 patients in the discovery cohort were randomly divided in a 7:3 ratio. In addition, the study compared T-cell repertoires in thyroid tissue and in blood from about 6 Graves' hyperthyroidism patients.

The study at large found these results: In validation, the model predicted progression to ophthalmopathy a median of 6.5 months before onset, with roughly 70% sensitivity and 72.22% specificity. No statistical method was used to set the sample size in advance, and investigators knew the group allocation. Most expanded thyroid clonotypes (frequency above 0.001) were also found in blood, which suggests that blood repertoires may mirror thyroid immune responses. In cross-validation, a model built on a 13 V-J signature told ophthalmopathy apart from stable hyperthyroidism with 85% to 90% sensitivity and roughly 81% specificity, and in testing the same model reached 80%/75%.

The receptor's source is an adult woman with Graves' disease, either hyperthyroidism or ophthalmopathy (not recorded which). The chain employs TRBV2 and TRBJ1-5; TRBD1 is perhaps the D gene, given 5 matching bases. Sequencing used peripheral blood or thyroid tissue (not recorded which). The nucleotide sequence is TGTGCCAGCAGTGACGAGACAGACAATCAGCCCCAGCATTTT. Translation gives CASSDETDNQPQHF.